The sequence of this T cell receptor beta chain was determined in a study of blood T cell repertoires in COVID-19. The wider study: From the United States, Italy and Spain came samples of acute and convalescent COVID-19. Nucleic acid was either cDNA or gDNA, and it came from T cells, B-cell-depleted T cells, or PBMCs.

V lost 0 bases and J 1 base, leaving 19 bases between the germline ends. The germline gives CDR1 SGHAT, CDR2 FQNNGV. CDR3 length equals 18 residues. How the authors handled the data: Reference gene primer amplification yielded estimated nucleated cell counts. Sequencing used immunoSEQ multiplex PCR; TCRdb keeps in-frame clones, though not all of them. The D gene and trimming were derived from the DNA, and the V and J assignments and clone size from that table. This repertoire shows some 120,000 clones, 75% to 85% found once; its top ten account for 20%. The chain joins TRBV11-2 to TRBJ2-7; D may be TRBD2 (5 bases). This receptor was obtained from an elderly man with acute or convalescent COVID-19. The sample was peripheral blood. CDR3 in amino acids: CASSLDLRVTPRSYEQYF. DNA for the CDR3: TGTGCCAGCAGCTTAGATTTGAGGGTCACCCCTCGATCCTACGAGCAGTACTTC.